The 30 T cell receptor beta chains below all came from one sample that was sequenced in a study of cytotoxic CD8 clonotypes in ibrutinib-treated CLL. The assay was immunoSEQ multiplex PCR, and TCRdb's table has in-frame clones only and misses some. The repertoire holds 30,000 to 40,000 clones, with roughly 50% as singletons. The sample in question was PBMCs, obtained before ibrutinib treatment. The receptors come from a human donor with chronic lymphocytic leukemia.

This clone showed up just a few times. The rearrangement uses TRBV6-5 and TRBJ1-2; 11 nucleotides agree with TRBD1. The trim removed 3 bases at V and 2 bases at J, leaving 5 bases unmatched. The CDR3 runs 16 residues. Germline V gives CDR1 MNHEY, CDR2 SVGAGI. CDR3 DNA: TGTGCCAGCAGTTATTTCCGGACAGGGGGCAACTATGGCTACACCTTC. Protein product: CASSYFRTGGNYGYTF.

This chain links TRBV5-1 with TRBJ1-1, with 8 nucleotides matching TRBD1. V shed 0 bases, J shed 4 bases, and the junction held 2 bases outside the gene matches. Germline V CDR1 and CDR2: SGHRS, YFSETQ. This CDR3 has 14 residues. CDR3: CASSLGTGSTEAFF. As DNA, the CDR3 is TGCGCCAGCAGCTTGGGGACAGGGAGCACTGAAGCTTTCTTT.

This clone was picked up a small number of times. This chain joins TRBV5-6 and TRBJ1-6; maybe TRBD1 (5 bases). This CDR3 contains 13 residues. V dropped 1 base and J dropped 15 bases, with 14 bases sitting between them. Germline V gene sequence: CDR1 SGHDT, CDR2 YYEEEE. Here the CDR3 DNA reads TGTGCCAGCAGCTTGATGGGGGAGCTACTCCTCCACTTT. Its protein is CASSLMGELLLHF.

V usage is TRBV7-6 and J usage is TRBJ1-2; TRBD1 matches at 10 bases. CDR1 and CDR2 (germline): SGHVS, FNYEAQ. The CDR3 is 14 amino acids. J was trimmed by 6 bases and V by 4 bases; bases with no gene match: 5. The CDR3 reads CASSSSGTGDGYTF. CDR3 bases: TGTGCCAGCAGCTCTTCCGGGACAGGGGATGGCTACACCTTC.

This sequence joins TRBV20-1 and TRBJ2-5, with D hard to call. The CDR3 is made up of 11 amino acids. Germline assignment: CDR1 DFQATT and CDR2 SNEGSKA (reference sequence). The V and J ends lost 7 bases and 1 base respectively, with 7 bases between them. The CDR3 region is CSVHSQETQYF. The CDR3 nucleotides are TGCAGTGTTCACAGCCAAGAGACCCAGTACTTC.

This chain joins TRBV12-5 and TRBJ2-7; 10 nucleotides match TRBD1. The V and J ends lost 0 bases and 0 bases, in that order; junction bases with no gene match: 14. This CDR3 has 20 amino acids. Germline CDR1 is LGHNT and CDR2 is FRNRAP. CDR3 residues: CASGLVLLGTGASYSYEQYF. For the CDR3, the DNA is TGTGCTAGTGGTTTGGTCTTACTCGGGACAGGGGCCAGCTACTCCTACGAGCAGTACTTC.

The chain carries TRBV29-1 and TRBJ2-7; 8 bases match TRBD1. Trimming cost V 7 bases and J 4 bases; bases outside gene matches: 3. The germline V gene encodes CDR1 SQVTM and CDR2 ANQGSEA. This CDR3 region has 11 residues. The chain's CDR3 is CSGGQGYEQYF. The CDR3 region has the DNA TGCAGCGGCGGACAGGGTTACGAGCAGTACTTC.

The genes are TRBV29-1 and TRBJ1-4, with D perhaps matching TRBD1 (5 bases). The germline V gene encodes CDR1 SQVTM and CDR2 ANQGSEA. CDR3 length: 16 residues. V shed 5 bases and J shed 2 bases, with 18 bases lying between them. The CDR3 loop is CSVTFLGDPTNEKLFF. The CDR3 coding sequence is TGCAGCGTTACCTTTCTGGGGGATCCGACTAATGAAAAACTGTTTTTT.

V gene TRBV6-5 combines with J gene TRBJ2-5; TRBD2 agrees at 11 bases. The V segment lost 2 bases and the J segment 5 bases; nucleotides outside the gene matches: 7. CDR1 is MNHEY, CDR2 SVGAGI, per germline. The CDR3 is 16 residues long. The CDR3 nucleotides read TGTGCCAGCAGTTACGCGTCTAGCGGGGGGCGGGAGACCCAGTACTTC. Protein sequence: CASSYASSGGRETQYF.

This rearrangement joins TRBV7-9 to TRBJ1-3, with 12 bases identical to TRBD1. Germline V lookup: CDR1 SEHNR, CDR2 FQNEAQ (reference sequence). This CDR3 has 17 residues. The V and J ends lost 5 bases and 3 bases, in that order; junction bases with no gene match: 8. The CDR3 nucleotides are TGTGCCAGCAGCAGAGGGACAGGGGGCGCCTTTGGAAACACCATATATTTT. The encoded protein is CASSRGTGGAFGNTIYF.

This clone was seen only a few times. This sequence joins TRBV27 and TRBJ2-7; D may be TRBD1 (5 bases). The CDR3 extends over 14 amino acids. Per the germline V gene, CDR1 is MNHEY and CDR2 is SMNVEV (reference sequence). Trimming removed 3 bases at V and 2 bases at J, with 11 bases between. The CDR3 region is CASSLQGLAYEQYF. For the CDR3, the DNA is TGTGCCAGCAGTTTGCAGGGTTTGGCCTACGAGCAGTACTTC.

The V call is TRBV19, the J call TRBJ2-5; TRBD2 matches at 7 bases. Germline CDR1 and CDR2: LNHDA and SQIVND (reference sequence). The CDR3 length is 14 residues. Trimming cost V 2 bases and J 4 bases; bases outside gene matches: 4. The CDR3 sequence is CASSINPGGETQYF. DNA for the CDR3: TGTGCCAGTAGTATAAATCCGGGAGGAGAGACCCAGTACTTC.

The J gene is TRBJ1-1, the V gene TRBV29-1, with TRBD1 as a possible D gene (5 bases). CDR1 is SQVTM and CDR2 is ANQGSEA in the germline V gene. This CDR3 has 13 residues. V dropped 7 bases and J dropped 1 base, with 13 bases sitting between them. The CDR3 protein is CSASRGGNTEAFF. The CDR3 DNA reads TGCAGCGCCTCAAGGGGCGGGAACACTGAAGCTTTCTTT.

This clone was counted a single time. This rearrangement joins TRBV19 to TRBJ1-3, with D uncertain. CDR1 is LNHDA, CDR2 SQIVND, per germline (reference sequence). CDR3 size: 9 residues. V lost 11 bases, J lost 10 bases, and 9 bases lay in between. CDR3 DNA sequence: TGTGCCCCAGAAGGAACCATATATTTT. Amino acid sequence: CAPEGTIYF.

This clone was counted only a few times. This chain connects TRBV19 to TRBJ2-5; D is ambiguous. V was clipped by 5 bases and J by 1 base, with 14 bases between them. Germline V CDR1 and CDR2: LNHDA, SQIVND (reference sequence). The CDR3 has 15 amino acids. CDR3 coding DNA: TGTGCCAGTAGTGACCTTAAAGGAAGCCAAGAGACCCAGTACTTC. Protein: CASSDLKGSQETQYF.

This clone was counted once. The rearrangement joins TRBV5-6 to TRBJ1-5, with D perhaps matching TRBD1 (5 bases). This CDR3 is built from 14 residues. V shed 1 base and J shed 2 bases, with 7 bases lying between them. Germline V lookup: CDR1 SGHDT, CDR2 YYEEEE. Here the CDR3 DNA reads TGTGCCAGCAGCTTGATGACAGGCAATCAGCCCCAGCATTTT. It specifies CASSLMTGNQPQHF. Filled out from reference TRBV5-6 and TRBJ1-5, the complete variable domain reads DAGVTQSPTHLIKTRGQQVTLRCSPKSGHDTVSWYQQALGQGPQFIFQYYEEEERQRGNFPDRFSGHQFPNYSSELNVNALLLGDSALYLCASSLMTGNQPQHFGDGTRLSIL.

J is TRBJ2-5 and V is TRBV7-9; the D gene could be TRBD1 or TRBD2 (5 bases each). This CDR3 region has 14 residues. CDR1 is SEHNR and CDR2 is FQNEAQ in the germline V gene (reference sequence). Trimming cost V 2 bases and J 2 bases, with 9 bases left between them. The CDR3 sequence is CASSLSREQETQYF. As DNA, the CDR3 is TGTGCCAGCAGCTTAAGCAGGGAGCAAGAGACCCAGTACTTC. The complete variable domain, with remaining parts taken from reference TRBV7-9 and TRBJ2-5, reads DTGVSQNPRHKITKRGQNVTFRCDPISEHNRLYWYRQTLGQGPEFLTYFQNEAQLEKSRLLSDRFSAERPKGSFSTLEIQRTEQGDSAMYLCASSLSREQETQYFGPGTRLLVL.

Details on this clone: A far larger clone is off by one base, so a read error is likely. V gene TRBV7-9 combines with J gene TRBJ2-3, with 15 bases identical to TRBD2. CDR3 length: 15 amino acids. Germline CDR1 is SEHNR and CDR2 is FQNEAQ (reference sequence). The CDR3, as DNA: TGCGCCAGCAGCCAGGGACTAGCGGGGGGAGATATGCAGTATTTT. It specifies CASSQGLAGGDMQYF.

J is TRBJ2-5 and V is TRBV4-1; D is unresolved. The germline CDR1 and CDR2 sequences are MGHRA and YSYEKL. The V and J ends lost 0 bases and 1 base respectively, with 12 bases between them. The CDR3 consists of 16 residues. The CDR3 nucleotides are TGCGCCAGCAGCCAAGATGGCCAGTTTTTCCAAGAGACCCAGTACTTC. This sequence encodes CASSQDGQFFQETQYF.

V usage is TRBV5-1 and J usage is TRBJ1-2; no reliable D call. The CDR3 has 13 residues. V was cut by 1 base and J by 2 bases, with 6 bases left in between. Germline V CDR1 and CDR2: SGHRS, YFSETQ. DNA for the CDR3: TGCGCCAGCAGCTTGCGCCAGAACTATGGCTACACCTTC. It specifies CASSLRQNYGYTF.

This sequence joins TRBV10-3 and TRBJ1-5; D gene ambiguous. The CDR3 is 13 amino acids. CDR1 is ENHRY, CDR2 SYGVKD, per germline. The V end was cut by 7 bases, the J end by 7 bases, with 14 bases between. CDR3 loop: CAITEGMEQPQHF. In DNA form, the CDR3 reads TGTGCCATCACGGAGGGAATGGAGCAGCCCCAGCATTTT.

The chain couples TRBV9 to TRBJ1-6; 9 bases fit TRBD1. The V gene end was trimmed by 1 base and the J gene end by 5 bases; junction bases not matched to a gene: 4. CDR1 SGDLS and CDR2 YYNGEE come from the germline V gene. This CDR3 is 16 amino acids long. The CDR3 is CASSVPGQGNNSPLHF. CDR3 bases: TGTGCCAGCAGCGTACCAGGACAGGGGAATAATTCACCCCTCCACTTT.

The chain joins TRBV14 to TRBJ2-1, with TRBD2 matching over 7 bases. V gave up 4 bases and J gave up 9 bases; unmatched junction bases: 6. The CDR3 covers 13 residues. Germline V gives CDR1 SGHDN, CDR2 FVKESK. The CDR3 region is CASSPQRGVEQFF. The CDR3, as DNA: TGTGCCAGCAGCCCTCAACGGGGGGTTGAGCAGTTCTTC.

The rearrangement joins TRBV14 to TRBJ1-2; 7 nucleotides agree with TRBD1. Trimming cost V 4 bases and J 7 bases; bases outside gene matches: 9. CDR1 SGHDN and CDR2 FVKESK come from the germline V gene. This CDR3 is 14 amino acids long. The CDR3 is CASSPGQGVGGYTF. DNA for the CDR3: TGTGCCAGCAGCCCCGGGCAGGGGGTTGGTGGCTACACCTTC.

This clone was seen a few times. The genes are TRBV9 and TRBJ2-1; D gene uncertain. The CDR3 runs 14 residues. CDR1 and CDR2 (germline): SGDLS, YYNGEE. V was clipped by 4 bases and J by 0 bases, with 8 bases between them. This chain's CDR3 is CASSSGPSYNEQFF. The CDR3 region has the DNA TGTGCCAGCAGCTCAGGACCCTCCTACAATGAGCAGTTCTTC.

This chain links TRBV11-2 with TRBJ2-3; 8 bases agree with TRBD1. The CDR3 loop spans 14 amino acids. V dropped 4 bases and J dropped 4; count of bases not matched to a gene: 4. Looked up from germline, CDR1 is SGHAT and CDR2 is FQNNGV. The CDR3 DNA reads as TGTGCCAGCAGCTGGACAGGGCCCGCAGATACGCAGTATTTT. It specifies CASSWTGPADTQYF.

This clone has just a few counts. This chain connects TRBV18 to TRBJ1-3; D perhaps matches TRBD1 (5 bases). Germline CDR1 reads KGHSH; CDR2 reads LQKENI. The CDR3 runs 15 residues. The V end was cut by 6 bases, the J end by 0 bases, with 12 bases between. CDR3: CASSPRVASGNTIYF. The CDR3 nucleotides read TGTGCCAGCTCGCCCAGGGTTGCCTCTGGAAACACCATATATTTT.

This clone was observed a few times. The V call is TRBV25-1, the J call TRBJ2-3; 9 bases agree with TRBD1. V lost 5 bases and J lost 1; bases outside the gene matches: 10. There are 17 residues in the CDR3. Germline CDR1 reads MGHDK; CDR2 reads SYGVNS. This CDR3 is CASSSTPGQGGTDTQYF. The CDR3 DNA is TGTGCCAGCAGTTCAACCCCGGGACAGGGAGGCACAGATACGCAGTATTTT. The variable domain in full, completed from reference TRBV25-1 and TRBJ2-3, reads EADIYQTPRYLVIGTGKKITLECSQTMGHDKMYWYQQDPGMELHLIHYSYGVNSTEKGDLSSESTVSRIRTEHFPLTLESARPSHTSQYLCASSSTPGQGGTDTQYFGPGTRLTVL.

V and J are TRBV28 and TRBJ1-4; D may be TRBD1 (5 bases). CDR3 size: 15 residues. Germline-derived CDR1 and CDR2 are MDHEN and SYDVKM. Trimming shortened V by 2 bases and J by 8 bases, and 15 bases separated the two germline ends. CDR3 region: CASSLGGNVDEKLFF. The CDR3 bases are TGTGCCAGCAGTTTAGGGGGGAATGTTGACGAAAAACTGTTTTTT.

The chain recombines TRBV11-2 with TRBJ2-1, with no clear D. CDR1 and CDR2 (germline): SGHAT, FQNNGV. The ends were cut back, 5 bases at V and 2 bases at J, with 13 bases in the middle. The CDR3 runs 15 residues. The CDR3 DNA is TGTGCCAGCAGCGAAATAGGAGCAGCCTACAATGAGCAGTTCTTC. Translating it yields CASSEIGAAYNEQFF.